This T cell receptor (beta chain) is from a study of cytomegalovirus exposure and HLA in healthy donors (dated by TCRdb to about 2017). Study-level background: An earlier analysis of a few hundred of the donors reported over 250 Gb of sequence data and 95 million to 120 million unique TCR beta sequences obtained from 150 million to 200 million T cells. A later genetic analysis took genome-wide SNP genotypes for about 55% of the roughly 700 donors and used that subset as a discovery cohort. The aim of the study was to test whether cataloging public T cell receptors could identify signatures of past pathogen exposure. All discovery cohort repertoires had been generated using a single sequencing platform. Donor age, sex, ethnicity and CMV serostatus were collected together with the repertoire data. Of the roughly 400 genotyped donors, approximately 83% fell in the genetic ancestry cluster associated with self-reported Caucasian donors. HLA typing covered class I and class II loci at four-digit resolution. Along with the approximately 620-subject first cohort, a separate validation cohort of around 120 different subjects was used. The later analysis used no new phenotypic data to find candidate immune exposures, relying instead on TCR beta sequences and their occurrence across donors. Typing coverage varied by locus: about 629-640 donors for A, B, C, DRB1 and DQB1; about 520 for DQA1; around 610 for DPA1; 450 to 480 for DPB1. Across about 380 genotyped donors of the cohort, an average of roughly 230,000 unique TCR beta nucleotide sequences per donor were sequenced, and about a sixth of those sequences were non-productive. Using immunosequencing, the study profiled T cell repertoires from 640 or so subjects and related those repertoires to cytomegalovirus serostatus. Because of strong linkage in the cohort, roughly five DR-DQ haplotypes were treated as single units for association and clustering. To predict cytomegalovirus infection status, the study combined high-throughput TCR immunosequencing, statistical association of individual TCRs with disease status, and machine learning. To decide whether each TCR beta V gene segment behaved as functional or pseudogenic, an earlier analysis of some 540 of the donors relied on high-throughput TCR beta sequencing. An early release covering 550 to 700 HLA-typed donors comprised approximately 300 gigabases of sequencing data and around 86 million unique TCR sequences. To study patterns of TCR occurrence, a later analysis re-analyzed previously published TCR beta repertoires from 650 to 750 donors and added high-resolution HLA genotyping. Study-wide conclusions, independent of this receptor: A later analysis associated roughly 17,000 TCR beta sequences with specific HLA alleles at a false discovery rate of 0.05. In a later analysis, several top co-occurrence clusters were reported to appear linked to parvovirus B19, influenza, CMV and Epstein-Barr virus. V-gene and J-gene trimming of TCR beta chains was associated with a missense DCLRE1C variant in a later genetic analysis, and the association was replicated in an independent cohort. HLA typing was unavailable for some donors at each locus, so association tests used only the typed subset. A later analysis found that HLA-associated TCR beta chains were more clonally expanded and had lower generation probabilities than equally common non-associated chains. In vitro tests confirmed that three of the cytomegalovirus-associated TCR beta chains recognize cytomegalovirus antigens. In both the original and validation cohorts, the classifier was reported to diagnose cytomegalovirus status with high specificity and sensitivity. Correlated functional status among segregating V segments might be attributable to linkage disequilibrium, but an unknown experimental factor could not be ruled out. According to a later analysis, TCR association rates differed among HLA loci, with DRB1 alleles showing the most associated TCRs and HLA-C alleles showing the fewest. An earlier analysis of 450 to 750 of the donors showed that most TCR beta V segments appeared in productive rearrangements either about 87% or about 30% of the time, which broadly matched IMGT annotations. The study gave a list of more than 150 TCR beta chains associated with cytomegalovirus. Most CMV-associated TCR beta chains appeared to be HLA-restricted in a later analysis, and the HLA associations seemed to be driven largely by CMV exposure. In this cohort, only TCR beta chains were sequenced, and detectable features were limited by the absence of alpha or paired-chain data. A cluster of highly shared sequence variants was judged likely to represent a technical artifact of the sequencing pipeline. The 87-base-pair reads could not distinguish some IMGT-functional V segments, including TRBV6-2 and TRBV6-3, so those segments were excluded. According to the authors, the approach could potentially be generalized to other disease states and immunological phenotypes. Compared with the roughly 720-donor mean, donors in an Asian-associated ancestry cluster had fewer N-insertions in productive TCRs, according to a later genetic analysis. For the cohort, immune exposure information was limited to CMV serostatus. Because counts were too low, 15 to 20 rarely observed V segments, including chromosome 9 orphons, were excluded from the earlier analysis of about 500 of the donors. A further reported finding was that TCR beta sequences accurately predicted the HLA-A and HLA-B alleles for most subjects in the first cohort. Assigning TCR associations to individual alleles was difficult when HLA alleles, especially DR and DQ, strongly co-occurred. Presence/absence analyses assumed roughly uniform sequencing depth across donors, an assumption that may not hold. Across donors, most TCR sequences were observed very rarely, whereas some public TCRs were present in many individuals.

The library was generated by the immunoSEQ multiplex PCR assay. A mixture of 60 forward primers for TCR Vbeta segments and 13 reverse primers for TCR Jbeta segments was used in the multiplex PCR. The CDR3 region of rearranged TCR beta genes was amplified from genomic DNA by a multiplex PCR assay. On the Illumina HiSeq System, the amplified TCR beta libraries were sequenced as 87-base-pair reads. The original pipeline was this. Across the roughly 670 repertoires, a later analysis counted approximately 83 million unique TCR beta chains, roughly 11 million of which were shared by at least two donors. Raw reads were error-corrected and collapsed into unique sequences by a nearest-neighbor algorithm in which closely related sequences were merged to remove PCR and sequencing errors. CDR3 sequences were aligned to IMGT reference sequences to assign V, D and J gene segments. Each retained sequence needed at least a six-nucleotide match to both a V gene segment and a J gene segment. Rearrangements were classified as productive when the CDR3 lacked stop codons and remained in frame with V and J, and all other rearrangements were classified as non-productive. CDR3 was defined according to IMGT convention as the region running from the second conserved V-encoded cysteine to the conserved J-encoded phenylalanine. Sequences without an unambiguous match to a single V gene segment were excluded from the earlier analysis of a few hundred of the donors. In an earlier analysis of a few hundred of the donors, a V segment was called functional when productive rearrangements were above 56.7%, and segregating when the standard deviation between donors exceeded 5%. A statistical classification framework was developed to diagnose cytomegalovirus status using the catalog of TCR beta chain sequences. V and J gene assignment, in a later analysis, came from comparing TCR nucleotide sequences with IMGT/GENE-DB human TR gene sequences. Using the TCRdist pipeline, a later analysis assigned CDR3 sequences along with most-parsimonious VDJ recombination scenarios. A later analysis defined each TCR beta chain by its CDR3 amino acid sequence plus V-gene family, and excluded reads lacking a unique V-gene family. A later analysis removed several hundred highly shared, low-generation-probability nucleotide sequences to deal with suspected cross-contamination and a sequencing artifact. For each public chain, a later analysis derived a clonal expansion index from normalized ranks of inferred template counts within each repertoire. In a later analysis, generation probabilities were computed with a VDJ recombination model fitted to out-of-frame rearrangements, and the resulting probabilities were checked against IGoR. In a later analysis, TCR-TCR, TCR-HLA and TCR-CMV co-occurrence was scored with hypergeometric tests, and a repertoire-size bias correction was applied to TCR pairs. To estimate false discovery rates, a later analysis permuted the HLA or CMV assignments 20 times. In a later analysis, co-occurring TCRs were grouped using DBSCAN, and TCRdist sequence similarity was added for clustering within HLA-allele-positive subsets. Repertoires with fewer than 30,000 or more than 120,000 public chains, plus five repertoires with anomalous nucleotide sharing, were excluded from co-occurrence clustering. This is the immuneACCESS table as TCRdb keeps it, with only in-frame sequences that have V and J called. A part of the clones is gone; compared with another copy, unresolved V genes explain less than half, and the rest is unexplained. V, J and clone size are taken as reported in that table, and D and trimming were inferred from the DNA itself. Here the sample has roughly 150,000 clones; roughly three quarters occur a single time. The ten largest clones take up approximately 2% of the sample.

The cohort comprised fewer than 750 healthy bone marrow donors. Cohort members were all nominally healthy when sampled, although unrecorded immune exposures were likely present. The donor tested CMV seronegative, placing the donor among the approximately 400 seronegative members of the cohort. A peripheral blood sample was provided by each donor, and peripheral blood mononuclear cells were used for TCR beta sequencing. The Qiagen DNeasy Blood Extraction Kit was used to extract genomic DNA from the blood cell samples. Worth noting for this clone: The antigen it binds to is not known. No base-level quality is on record; no much larger clone is a single base apart.

Spanning cysteine to phenylalanine, the CDR3 consists of 14 amino acids. Left in the record is the CDR3 DNA by itself, 42 bases read in frame from the first base. A distance of 14 bases separates the germline ends of V and J, which lose 5 bases and 6 bases respectively. Looking up the germline V gene yields CDR1 SGHTA and CDR2 FQGNSA. The sequenced sample was PBMCs. Recombination joined TRBV7-2 with TRBJ2-1; D gene: possibly TRBD1, on 5 matching bases. The TCR sequence derives from a man under 40 in good health and CMV-seronegative. The sequenced DNA is TGTGCCAGCAGCCGGACATTTCGGCTCAATGAGCAGTTCTTC. It codes for CASSRTFRLNEQFF.